This TCR beta chain was observed in a study of T cell responses to AZD1222 COVID-19 vaccine. The CDR3 totals 13 residues. Trimming took 3 bases from V and 7 from J, leaving 12 bases between them. Per germline, CDR1 WSHSY and CDR2 SAAADI. Libraries were prepared by immunoSEQ multiplex PCR; TCRdb keeps only in-frame clonotypes and omits some of them. The profile covers 150,000 to 200,000 clones, with around 88% appearing a single time and around 10% taken by the ten largest. This clonotype was sampled from an adult who received the AZD1222 COVID-19 vaccine. The chain carries TRBV10-2 and TRBJ1-2; no firm D call. The specimen comprised peripheral blood, sampled 28 days after the second AZD1222 dose. Here the CDR3 DNA reads TGCGCCAGCAGTGATTCTCCGGGATCTGGCTACACCTTC. This gives the protein CASSDSPGSGYTF.